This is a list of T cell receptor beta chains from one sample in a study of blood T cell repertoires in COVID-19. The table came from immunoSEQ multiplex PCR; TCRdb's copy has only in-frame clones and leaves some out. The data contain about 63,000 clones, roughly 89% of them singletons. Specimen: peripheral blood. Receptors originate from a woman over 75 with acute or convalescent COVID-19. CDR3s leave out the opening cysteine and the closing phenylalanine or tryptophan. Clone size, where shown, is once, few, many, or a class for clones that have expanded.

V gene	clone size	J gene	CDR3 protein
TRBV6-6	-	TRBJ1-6	ASSRGLEGSPLH
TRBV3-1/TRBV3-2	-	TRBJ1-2	ASSPLRDYGYT
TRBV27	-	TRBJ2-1	ASSLVIAGVDLWDNEQF
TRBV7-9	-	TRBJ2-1	ASNIGTISYNEQF
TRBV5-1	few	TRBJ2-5	ASSLGQGRQETQY
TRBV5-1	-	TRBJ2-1	ASSLPSGSYNEQF
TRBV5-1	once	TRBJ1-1	ASSPMTGMNTEAF
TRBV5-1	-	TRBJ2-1	ASSPGETSYNEQF
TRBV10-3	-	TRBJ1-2	AISEDSAYGYT
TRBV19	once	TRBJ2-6	ASTPNRGPANVLT
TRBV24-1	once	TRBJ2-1	ATSGGRRGSSYNEQF
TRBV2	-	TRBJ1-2	ASSAGSKGYT